This section outlines one T cell receptor beta chain sequence together with its context. What it binds is unknown. Per germline, CDR1 SNHLY and CDR2 FYNNEI. V lost 6 bases to trimming and J lost 8 bases, with 13 bases between them. The CDR3 sequence is 12 residues long. This specimen comes from a study of identifying expanded T cells in peripheral blood. Study-wide results and limits: Over two and four weeks, about 15 and 19 clones changed, versus approximately 1.1 between replicates.

Clones were read by immunoSEQ multiplex PCR, and TCRdb kept only the in-frame ones, dropping some. The sample contains about 130,000 clones, roughly 90% of which appear only once. J is TRBJ1-1 and V is TRBV2; D might be TRBD1 (5 bases). The receptor was isolated from a person aged 18 to 75 in good health. The sample was blood. As DNA, the CDR3 is TGTGCCAGCAGCGAGGGGAGGGTGGAAGCTTTCTTT. This translates into CASSEGRVEAFF.